Shown below are 5 T cell receptor beta chains from a single sample sequenced in a study of blood T cell repertoires in COVID-19. The method was immunoSEQ multiplex PCR; TCRdb's version includes in-frame clones alone and lacks a portion of them. The data contain some 300,000 clones, around 90% of them singletons. Specimen: peripheral blood. All receptors come from a man between 65 and 79 years old with acute or convalescent COVID-19.

This sequence joins TRBV5-1 and TRBJ2-5; 11 bases are shared with TRBD2. V trimming: 4 bases; J trimming: 2 bases; junction bases outside the gene matches: 7. The germline gives CDR1 SGHRS, CDR2 YFSETQ. This CDR3 region has 16 residues. The CDR3 protein is CASSPVAGGGQETQYF. The CDR3 region has the DNA TGCGCCAGCAGCCCGGTAGCGGGGGGGGGTCAAGAGACCCAGTACTTC.

V usage is TRBV28 and J usage is TRBJ2-3; 11 bases are a match to TRBD2. V was clipped by 4 bases and J by 1 base; unmatched bases: 7. The CDR3 runs 17 residues. Germline V lookup: CDR1 MDHEN, CDR2 SYDVKM. This chain's CDR3 is CASSSLSGGVGTDTQYF. In DNA, the CDR3 is TGTGCCAGCAGTTCACTTAGCGGGGGGGTGGGCACAGATACGCAGTATTTT. Based on the CDR3 plus reference TRBV28 and TRBJ2-3, the full variable domain is DVKVTQSSRYLVKRTGEKVFLECVQDMDHENMFWYRQDPGLGLRLIYFSYDVKMKEKGDIPEGYSVSREKKERFSLILESASTNQTSMYLCASSSLSGGVGTDTQYFGPGTRLTVL.

J is TRBJ1-2 and V is TRBV28, with a tentative D call TRBD1 (6 bases). The germline V gene has CDR1 MDHEN and CDR2 SYDVKM. Trimming stripped 5 bases from V and 6 bases from J, with 19 bases between. This CDR3 comprises 15 residues. The CDR3 reads CASSLTGRSGDGYTF. The DNA of the CDR3 is TGTGCCAGCAGTCTAACAGGGAGAAGCGGGGATGGCTACACCTTC.

The chain carries TRBV6-6 and TRBJ2-3, with 7 bases lining up with TRBD1. The germline V gene encodes CDR1 MNHNY and CDR2 SVGAGI (reference sequence). The CDR3 runs to 17 residues. V shed 5 bases and J 3 bases; nucleotides not matched to a gene: 14. CDR3 amino acids: CASSPSTGISGTDTQYF. The CDR3 coding sequence is TGTGCCAGCAGTCCATCGACAGGGATCAGTGGGACAGATACGCAGTATTTT.

Only one count was recorded for this clone. This chain connects TRBV7-2 to TRBJ1-3, with 7 bases matching TRBD1. The trim removed 5 bases at V and 0 bases at J, leaving 7 bases unmatched. Germline V CDR1 and CDR2: SGHTA, FQGNSA. The CDR3 length is 16 residues. The CDR3 is CASSILGTDSGNTIYF. The CDR3, as DNA: TGTGCCAGCAGCATCCTTGGGACAGACTCTGGAAACACCATATATTTT. Drawing the rest from reference TRBV7-2 and TRBJ1-3, the complete variable domain is GAGVSQSPSNKVTEKGKDVELRCDPISGHTALYWYRQSLGQGLEFLIYFQGNSAPDKSGLPSDRFSAERTGGSVSTLTIQRTQQEDSAVYLCASSILGTDSGNTIYFGEGSWLTVV.